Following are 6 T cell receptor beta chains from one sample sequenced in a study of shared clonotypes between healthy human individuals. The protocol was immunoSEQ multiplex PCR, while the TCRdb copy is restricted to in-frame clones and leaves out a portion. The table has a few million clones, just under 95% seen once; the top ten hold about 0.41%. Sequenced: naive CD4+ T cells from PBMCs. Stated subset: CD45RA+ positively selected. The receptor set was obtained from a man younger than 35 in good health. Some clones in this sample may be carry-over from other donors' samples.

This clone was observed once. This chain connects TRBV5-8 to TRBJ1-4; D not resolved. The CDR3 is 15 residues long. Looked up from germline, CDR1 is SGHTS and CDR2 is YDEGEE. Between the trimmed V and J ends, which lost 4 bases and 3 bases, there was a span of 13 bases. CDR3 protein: CASSDASPANEKLFF. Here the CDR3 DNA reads TGTGCCAGCAGCGACGCGTCCCCCGCTAATGAAAAACTGTTTTTT.

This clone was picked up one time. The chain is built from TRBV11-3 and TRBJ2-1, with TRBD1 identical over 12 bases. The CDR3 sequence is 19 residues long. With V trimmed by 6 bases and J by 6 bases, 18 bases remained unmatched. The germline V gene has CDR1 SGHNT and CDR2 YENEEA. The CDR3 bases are TGTGCCAGCAGTTCCTCCGGGACAGGGGGCTCCAGGCCGGGCAATGAGCAGTTCTTC. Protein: CASSSSGTGGSRPGNEQFF.

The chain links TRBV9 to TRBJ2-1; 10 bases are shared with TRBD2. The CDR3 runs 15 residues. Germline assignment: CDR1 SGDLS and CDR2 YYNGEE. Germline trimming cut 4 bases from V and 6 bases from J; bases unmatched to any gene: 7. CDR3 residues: CASSPPGTSANEQFF. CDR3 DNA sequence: TGTGCCAGCAGCCCGCCCGGGACTAGCGCCAATGAGCAGTTCTTC.

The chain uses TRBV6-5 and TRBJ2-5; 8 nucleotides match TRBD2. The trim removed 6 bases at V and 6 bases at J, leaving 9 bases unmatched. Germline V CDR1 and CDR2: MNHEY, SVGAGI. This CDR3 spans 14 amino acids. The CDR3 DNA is TGTGCCAGCAGCTCCGGGACTAGTCGGCAGACCCAGTACTTC. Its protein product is CASSSGTSRQTQYF.

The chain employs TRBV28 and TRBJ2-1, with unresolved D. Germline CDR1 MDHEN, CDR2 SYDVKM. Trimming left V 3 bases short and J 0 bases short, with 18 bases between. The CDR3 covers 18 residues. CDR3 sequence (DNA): TGTGCCAGCAGTTTCGGTCGAACAACTGATTCCTCCTACAATGAGCAGTTCTTC. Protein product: CASSFGRTTDSSYNEQFF.

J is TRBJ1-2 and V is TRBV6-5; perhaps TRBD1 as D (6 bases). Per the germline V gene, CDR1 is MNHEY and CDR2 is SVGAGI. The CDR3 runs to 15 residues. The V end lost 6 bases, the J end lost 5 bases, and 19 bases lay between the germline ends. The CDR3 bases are TGTGCCAGCAGCGAGGGGAAGGGGGGGATATATGGCTACACCTTC. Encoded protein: CASSEGKGGIYGYTF.